This record concerns one TCR beta chain sequence. A much larger clone lies one base from this, so it may be a read error. These data belong to a study of metastatic and nonmetastatic thyroid tumors. Before thyroid surgery, none of the patients had received any treatment. TCRdb reprocessed the PCR reads via MiXCR. The sample lists under 45,000 clones, approximately 17% occurring once. The germline V gene has CDR1 MNHEY and CDR2 SVGEGT. CDR3 size: 19 residues. Trimming took 2 bases from V and 1 from J; bases not matched to a gene: 11. Sequenced material: tumor tissue. This clonotype was obtained from a female donor with papillary thyroid cancer or a benign thyroid nodule (not recorded which). Some clones in this sample may be carry-over from other donors' samples. V usage is TRBV6-2 or TRBV6-3 and J usage is TRBJ2-3; 11 bases align to TRBD2. CDR3 DNA: TGTGCCAGCAGTTACAAGGGACTAGCGGTGGGACGAGGCACAGATACGCAGTATTTT. As protein: CASSYKGLAVGRGTDTQYF.